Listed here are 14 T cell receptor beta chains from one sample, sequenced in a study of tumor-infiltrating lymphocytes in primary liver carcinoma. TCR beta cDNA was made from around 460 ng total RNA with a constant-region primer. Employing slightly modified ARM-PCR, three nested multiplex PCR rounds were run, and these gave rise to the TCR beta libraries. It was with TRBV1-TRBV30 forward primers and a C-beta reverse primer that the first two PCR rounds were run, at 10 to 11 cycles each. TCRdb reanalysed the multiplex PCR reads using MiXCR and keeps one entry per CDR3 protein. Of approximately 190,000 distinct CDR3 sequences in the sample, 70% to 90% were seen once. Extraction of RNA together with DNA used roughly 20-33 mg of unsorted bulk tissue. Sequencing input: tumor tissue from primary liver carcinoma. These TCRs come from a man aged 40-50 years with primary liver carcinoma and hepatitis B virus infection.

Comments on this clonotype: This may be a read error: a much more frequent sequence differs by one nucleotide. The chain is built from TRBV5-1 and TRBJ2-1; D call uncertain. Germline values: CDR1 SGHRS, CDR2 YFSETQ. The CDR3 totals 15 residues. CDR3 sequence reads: CASSLDLSSYNGQFF. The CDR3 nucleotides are TGCGCCAGCAGCTTGGACCTTAGCTCCTACAATGGGCAGTTCTTC.

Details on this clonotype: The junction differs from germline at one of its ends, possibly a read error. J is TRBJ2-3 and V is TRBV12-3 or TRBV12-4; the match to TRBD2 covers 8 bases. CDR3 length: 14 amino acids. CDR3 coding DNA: TGTGCCAGCATTCCCGGGACTAGGCGAGATATGCAGTATTTT. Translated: CASIPGTRRDMQYF.

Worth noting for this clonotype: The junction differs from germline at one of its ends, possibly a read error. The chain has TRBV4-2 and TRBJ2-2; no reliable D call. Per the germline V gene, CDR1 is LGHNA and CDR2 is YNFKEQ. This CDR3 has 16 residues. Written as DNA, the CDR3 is TGTGCCAGCAACCAAGATCCTAGAGAGAACACCGGGGAGCTGTTTTTT. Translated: CASNQDPRENTGELFF.

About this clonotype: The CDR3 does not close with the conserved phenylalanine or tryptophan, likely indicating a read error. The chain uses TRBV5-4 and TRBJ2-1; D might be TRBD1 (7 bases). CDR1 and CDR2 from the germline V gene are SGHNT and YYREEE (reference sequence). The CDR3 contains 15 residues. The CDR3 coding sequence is TGTGCCTGCAGCTTTCCACAGGGGAGGAGTAATGAGCAGTTCTAC. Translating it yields CACSFPQGRSNEQFY.

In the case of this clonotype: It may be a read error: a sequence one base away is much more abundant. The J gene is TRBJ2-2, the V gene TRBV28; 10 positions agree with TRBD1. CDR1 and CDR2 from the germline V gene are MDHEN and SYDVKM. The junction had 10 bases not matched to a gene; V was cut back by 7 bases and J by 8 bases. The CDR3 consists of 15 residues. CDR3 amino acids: CASTETGGAPGELFF. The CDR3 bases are TGTGCCAGCACCGAGACAGGGGGCGCTCCGGGGGAGCTGTTTTTT.

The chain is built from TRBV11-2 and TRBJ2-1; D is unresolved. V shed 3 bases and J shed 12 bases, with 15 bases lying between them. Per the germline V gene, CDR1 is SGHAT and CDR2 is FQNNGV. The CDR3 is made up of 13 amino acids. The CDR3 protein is CASSFTRVNMQFF. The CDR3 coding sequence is TGTGCCAGCAGCTTCACACGGGTCAATATGCAGTTCTTC.

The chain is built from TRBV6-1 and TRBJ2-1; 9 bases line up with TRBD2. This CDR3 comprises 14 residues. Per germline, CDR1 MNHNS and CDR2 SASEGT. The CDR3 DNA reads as TGTGTCGGGTTAGCGGGAGAATTTAGCCATAAGCGGTTCTTC. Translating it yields CVGLAGEFSHKRFF.

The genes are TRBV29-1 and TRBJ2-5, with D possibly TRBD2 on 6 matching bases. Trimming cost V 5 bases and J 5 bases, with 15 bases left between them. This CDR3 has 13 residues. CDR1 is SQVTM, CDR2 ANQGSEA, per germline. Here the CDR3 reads CSVPSTGRETQYF. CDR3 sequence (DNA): TGCAGCGTTCCTTCCACGGGGAGGGAGACCCAGTACTTC.

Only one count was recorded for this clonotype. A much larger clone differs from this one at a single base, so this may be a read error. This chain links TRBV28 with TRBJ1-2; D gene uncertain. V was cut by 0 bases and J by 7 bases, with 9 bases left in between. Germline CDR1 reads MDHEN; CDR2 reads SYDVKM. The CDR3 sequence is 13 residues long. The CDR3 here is CASSLWTSGGYTF. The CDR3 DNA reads TGTGCCAGCAGTTTATGGACAAGTGGTGGCTACACCTTC.

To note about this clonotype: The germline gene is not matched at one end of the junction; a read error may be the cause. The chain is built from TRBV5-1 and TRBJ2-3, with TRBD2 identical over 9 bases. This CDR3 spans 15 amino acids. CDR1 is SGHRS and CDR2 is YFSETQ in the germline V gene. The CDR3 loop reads CASRTGGRAADTLYF. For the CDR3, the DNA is TGCGCCAGCAGGACTGGCGGGAGGGCTGCAGATACGCTGTATTTT.

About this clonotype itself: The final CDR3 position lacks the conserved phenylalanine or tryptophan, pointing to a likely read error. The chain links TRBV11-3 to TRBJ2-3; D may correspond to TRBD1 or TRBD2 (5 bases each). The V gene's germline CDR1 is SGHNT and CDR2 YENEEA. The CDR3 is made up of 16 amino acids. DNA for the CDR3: TGTGGCAGCGGCTTAGACAGCGGAAGTATAACAGATACGCAGTATGTT. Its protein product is CGSGLDSGSITDTQYV.

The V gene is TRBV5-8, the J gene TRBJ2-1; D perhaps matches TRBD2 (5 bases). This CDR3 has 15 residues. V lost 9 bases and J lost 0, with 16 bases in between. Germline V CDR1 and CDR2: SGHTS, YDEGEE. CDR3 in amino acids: CATSSGAASYNEQFF. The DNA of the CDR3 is TGTGCCACTAGCTCAGGAGCGGCCTCCTACAATGAGCAGTTCTTC.

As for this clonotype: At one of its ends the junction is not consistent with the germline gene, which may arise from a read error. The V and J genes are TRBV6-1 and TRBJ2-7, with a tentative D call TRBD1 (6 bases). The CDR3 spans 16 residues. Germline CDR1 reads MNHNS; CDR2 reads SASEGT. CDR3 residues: CASTPRSEQGSYKQYF. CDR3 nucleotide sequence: TGTGCCAGCACCCCACGGTCGGAACAGGGCTCCTACAAGCAGTATTTC.

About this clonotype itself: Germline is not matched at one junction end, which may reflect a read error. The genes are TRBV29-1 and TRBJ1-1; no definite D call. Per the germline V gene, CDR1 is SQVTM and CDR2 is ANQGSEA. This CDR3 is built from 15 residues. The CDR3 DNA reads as TGCAGCGTTGGGGCGGGGTGGGGTATGAACACGGAAGTTTTCTTT. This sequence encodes CSVGAGWGMNTEVFF.